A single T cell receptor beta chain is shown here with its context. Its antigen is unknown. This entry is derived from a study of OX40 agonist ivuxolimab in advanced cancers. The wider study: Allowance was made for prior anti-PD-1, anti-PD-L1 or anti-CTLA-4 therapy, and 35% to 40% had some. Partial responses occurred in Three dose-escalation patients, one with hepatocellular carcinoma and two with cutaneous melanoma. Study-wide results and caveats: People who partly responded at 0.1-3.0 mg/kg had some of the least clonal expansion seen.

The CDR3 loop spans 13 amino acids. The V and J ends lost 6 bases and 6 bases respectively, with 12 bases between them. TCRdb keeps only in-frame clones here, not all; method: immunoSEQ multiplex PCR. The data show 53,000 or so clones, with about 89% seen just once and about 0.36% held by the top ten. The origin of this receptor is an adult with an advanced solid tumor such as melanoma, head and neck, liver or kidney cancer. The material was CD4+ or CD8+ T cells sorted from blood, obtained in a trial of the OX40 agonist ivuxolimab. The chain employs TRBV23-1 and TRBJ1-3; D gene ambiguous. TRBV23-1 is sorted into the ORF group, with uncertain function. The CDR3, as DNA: TGCGCCAGCAGCTGGATGGCCGAAAACACCATATATTTT. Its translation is CASSWMAENTIYF.